This TCR beta chain was captured by sequencing in a study of blood T cell repertoires in COVID-19. J lost 8 bases, V lost 5 bases, and 12 bases had no gene match. The CDR3 is 15 residues long. The V gene's germline CDR1 is SGHTA and CDR2 FQGNSA. The repertoire was sequenced with immunoSEQ multiplex PCR; TCRdb's copy has only in-frame clones and lacks some. Here the sample spans under 300,000 clones, around nine tenths being singletons. This chain links TRBV7-2 with TRBJ1-2, with 9 bases that match TRBD1. This sequence originates from a woman between 18 and 29 years old who had recovered from COVID-19. The sample was PBMCs or T cells enriched from blood (not recorded which). This CDR3 is CASSPPDRGSVGYTF. The DNA of the CDR3 is TGTGCCAGCAGCCCCCCCGACAGGGGGAGTGTCGGCTACACCTTC.